This T cell receptor (beta chain) is drawn from a study of T cells in Graves' hyperthyroidism and ophthalmopathy. Whole-study context: Pretreatment peripheral blood was obtained at initial diagnosis. Points from the study as a whole: Most expanded thyroid clonotypes above 0.001 also appeared in blood. Stable hyperthyroidism was separated from ophthalmopathy by a model based on 13 V-J features.

It was RNA transcripts that yielded the amplified TCR beta CDR3 regions. A set of HTBI primers served as the primers for a first-round RT-PCR of the TCR CDR3. TCRdb redid the calling of the multiplex PCR reads with MiXCR, one entry per CDR3 protein. The table has roughly 600,000 distinct CDR3 sequences, approximately 15% seen once; the top ten hold approximately 13%. This clonotype came up a few times. Its antigen is not identified. V shed 4 bases, J shed 4 bases, and the junction held 13 bases outside the gene matches. The CDR3 loop spans 16 amino acids. Germline V CDR1 and CDR2: MNHEY, SVGEGT. The chain uses TRBV6-2 or TRBV6-3 and TRBJ2-7; TRBD1 matches at 7 bases. The clonotype was recovered from a woman aged 45-60 years with Graves' ophthalmopathy. Sequencing was carried out using blood. CDR3 region: CASSSFRDRDPYEQYF. The CDR3 nucleotides are TGTGCCAGCAGTTCCTTCCGGGACAGAGATCCTTACGAGCAGTACTTC.